The 27 T cell receptor beta chains reported below all come from one sample, sequenced in a study of response to subunit inactivated influenza vaccine. MiXCR, applied by TCRdb to the RT-PCR reads, yields one record per CDR3 protein. The table shows about 520,000 distinct CDR3 sequences, with 25% occurring only once. The sequences come from CD4+ T cells sorted from PBMCs, collected about 5 days after vaccination. These receptors originate from a man aged 50 to 59 who received an inactivated influenza vaccine.

The chain has TRBV20-1 and TRBJ2-2; D is uncertain. CDR3 length: 16 residues. Germline V lookup: CDR1 DFQATT, CDR2 SNEGSKA (reference sequence). The V end was cut by 0 bases, the J end by 0 bases, with 11 bases between. DNA of the CDR3: TGCAGTGCTAGAGATCCTAGTCCCCCGAACACCGGGGAGCTGTTTTTT. It codes for CSARDPSPPNTGELFF.

The chain has TRBV28 and TRBJ2-5; D is possibly TRBD2 (5 bases). The germline V and J ends were trimmed by 6 bases and 4 bases, with 24 bases remaining between them. Germline values: CDR1 MDHEN, CDR2 SYDVKM. There are 17 residues in the CDR3. CDR3 sequence reads: CASRSNRAWAGLETQYF. The DNA for the CDR3 is TGTGCCAGCAGATCGAACCGGGCTTGGGCGGGCTTAGAGACCCAGTACTTC.

This clonotype was recorded a few times. V and J are TRBV5-5 and TRBJ2-5, with 7 bases that match TRBD2. J was trimmed by 2 bases and V by 3 bases; bases with no gene match: 7. This CDR3 contains 15 residues. CDR1 SGHKS and CDR2 YYEKEE come from the germline V gene (reference sequence). CDR3 region: CASSSSAGVQETQYF. In DNA, the CDR3 is TGTGCCAGCAGCTCCTCGGCGGGGGTTCAAGAGACCCAGTACTTC.

This clonotype has a count of ten or more. The chain uses TRBV5-1 and TRBJ2-1; 16 bases align to TRBD2. After removal of 6 bases from V and 8 bases from J, the junction contained 5 bases not matched to a gene. The V gene's germline CDR1 is SGHRS and CDR2 YFSETQ. The CDR3 covers 15 residues. The DNA for the CDR3 is TGCGCCAGCACCCCCGGGACTAGCGGGGGGGATGAGCAGTTCTTC. Residues: CASTPGTSGGDEQFF.

The chain is built from TRBV11-1 and TRBJ2-1; 13 bases map to TRBD2. The V and J ends lost 5 bases and 8 bases, in that order; junction bases with no gene match: 15. This CDR3 region has 18 residues. Germline-derived CDR1 and CDR2 are SGHAT and FQDESV (reference sequence). This CDR3 reads CASSPLPSLAGGPYEQFF. CDR3 sequence (DNA): TGTGCCAGCAGCCCACTCCCCTCACTAGCGGGAGGGCCGTATGAGCAGTTCTTC.

The chain couples TRBV18 to TRBJ2-5; no firm D call. Trimming took 0 bases from V and 4 from J, leaving 6 bases between them. There are 13 residues in the CDR3. Germline V CDR1 and CDR2: KGHSH, LQKENI. CDR3 sequence: CASSPPTSETQYF. CDR3 coding DNA: TGTGCCAGCTCACCACCTACCTCAGAGACCCAGTACTTC.

The chain combines TRBV20-1 with TRBJ2-6; 7 bases line up with TRBD2. Trimming took 5 bases from V and 0 from J; bases not matched to a gene: 7. The CDR3 is 16 amino acids. CDR1 DFQATT and CDR2 SNEGSKA come from the germline V gene (reference sequence). CDR3 in amino acids: CSAAPGGSSGANVLTF. CDR3 in DNA: TGCAGTGCTGCCCCCGGGGGGAGCTCTGGGGCCAACGTCCTGACTTTC.

The gene calls are TRBV3-1 and TRBJ2-3, with a tentative D call TRBD1 (5 bases). CDR3 length: 15 residues. Germline values: CDR1 LGHDT, CDR2 YNNKEL (reference sequence). The ends were cut back, 5 bases at V and 4 bases at J, with 16 bases in the middle. CDR3 amino acids: CASSNRGLVADTQYF. CDR3 bases: TGTGCCAGCAGCAATAGGGGCCTTGTCGCAGATACGCAGTATTTT.

The V gene is TRBV20-1, the J gene TRBJ1-5, with TRBD1 matching 7 bases. CDR3 size: 15 residues. Unmatched junction bases numbered 6, after V lost 2 bases and J lost 2 bases. Germline V lookup: CDR1 DFQATT, CDR2 SNEGSKA (reference sequence). The CDR3 loop is CSARRTGDGNQPQHF. CDR3 in DNA: TGCAGTGCTAGAAGAACAGGGGATGGCAATCAGCCCCAGCATTTT.

There are a few counts of this clonotype. The rearrangement links TRBV12-3 or TRBV12-4 to TRBJ1-5; weak D call: TRBD1 (6 bases). This CDR3 region has 15 residues. Trimming cost V 3 bases and J 4 bases, with 13 bases left between them. Written as DNA, the CDR3 is TGTGCCAGCAGTTTCGCAACAGGGATAAATCAGCCCCAGCATTTT. Amino acids: CASSFATGINQPQHF.

The V and J genes are TRBV7-4 and TRBJ1-4; 7 bases map to TRBD1. The CDR3 covers 15 residues. J lost 7 bases, V lost 5 bases, and 10 bases had no gene match. Germline assignment: CDR1 SGHVT and CDR2 SQSDAQ. The CDR3 sequence is CASSPQGDNREKLFF. CDR3 DNA: TGTGCCAGCAGCCCCCAGGGGGACAATCGTGAAAAACTGTTTTTT.

The chain couples TRBV12-3 or TRBV12-4 to TRBJ2-5; 14 positions agree with TRBD2. There are 18 residues in the CDR3. The CDR3 region has the DNA TGTACCTTCAGTCCTAGACTAGCGGGGGGGCTCTACCAAGAGACCCAGTACTTC. Amino acid sequence: CTFSPRLAGGLYQETQYF.

V is TRBV5-4 and J is TRBJ1-1, with no clear D. The CDR3 extends over 15 amino acids. Germline V gives CDR1 SGHNT, CDR2 YYREEE (reference sequence). Deletions cut 0 bases from V and 6 bases from J, with 15 bases between. CDR3 protein: CASSLAVTGGAEAFF. CDR3 sequence (DNA): TGTGCCAGCAGCTTGGCCGTGACGGGCGGGGCTGAAGCTTTCTTT.

This chain uses TRBV6-2 or TRBV6-3 with TRBJ2-7; D remains ambiguous. The germline V gene encodes CDR1 MNHEY and CDR2 SVGEGT. The ends were cut back, 0 bases at V and 3 bases at J, with 9 bases in the middle. CDR3 length equals 14 residues. CDR3 residues: CASSYSELVYEQYF. As DNA, the CDR3 is TGTGCCAGCAGTTACTCAGAGTTGGTCTACGAGCAGTACTTC.

This chain links TRBV30 with TRBJ1-5; D is unclear. Germline V CDR1 and CDR2: GTSNPN, SVGIG (reference sequence). V lost 2 bases and J 4 bases, leaving 9 bases between the germline ends. The CDR3 contains 13 residues. The CDR3 DNA follows: TGTGCCTGGAGTAAACGGGGAAATCAGCCCCAGCATTTT. Encoded protein: CAWSKRGNQPQHF.

This clonotype was recorded a few times. This chain connects TRBV7-2 to TRBJ1-5; D gene unclear. With 3 bases removed from V and 5 bases from J, the gap between germline ends came to 11 bases. The CDR3 has 14 residues. Germline CDR1 SGHTA, CDR2 FQGNSA. The CDR3 here is CASSLIYGDQPQHF. CDR3 in DNA: TGTGCCAGCAGCTTGATATATGGGGATCAGCCCCAGCATTTT.

The sample holds a few counts of this clonotype. This chain's CDR3 is CASSTGGPGTGELFF. The CDR3 nucleotides read TGTGCCAGCAGCACGGGAGGGCCGGGCACCGGGGAGCTGTTTTTT. J is TRBJ2-2 and V is TRBV7-9; the match to TRBD2 covers 8 bases. The germline CDR1 and CDR2 sequences are SEHNR and FQNEAQ (reference sequence). V gave up 5 bases and J gave up 4 bases; unmatched junction bases: 6. CDR3 size: 15 residues. Full variable domain (missing parts from reference TRBV7-9 and TRBJ2-2): DTGVSQNPRHKITKRGQNVTFRCDPISEHNRLYWYRQTLGQGPEFLTYFQNEAQLEKSRLLSDRFSAERPKGSFSTLEIQRTEQGDSAMYLCASSTGGPGTGELFFGEGSRLTVL.

This clonotype was seen more than once but under ten times. The genes are TRBV6-2 or TRBV6-3 and TRBJ2-5; TRBD1 matches 10 bases. After removal of 0 bases from V and 5 bases from J, the junction contained 9 bases not matched to a gene. Germline V CDR1 and CDR2: MNHEY, SVGEGT. The CDR3 is made up of 17 amino acids. Here the CDR3 reads CASSYSPPGTGDETQYF. CDR3 DNA: TGTGCCAGCAGTTACTCCCCTCCCGGGACAGGGGATGAGACCCAGTACTTC.

This CDR3 is CASSPLTGLATNEKLFF. Here the CDR3 DNA reads TGTGCCAGCAGCCCCCTGACAGGTCTTGCAACTAATGAAAAACTGTTTTTT. This chain connects TRBV7-8 to TRBJ1-4; tentatively, D is TRBD1 (6 bases). The ends were cut back, 5 bases at V and 0 bases at J, with 16 bases in the middle. Germline CDR1 SGHVS, CDR2 FQNEAQ. The CDR3 loop spans 17 amino acids.

This clonotype was found a few times. The chain joins TRBV5-1 to TRBJ2-5; possible D gene TRBD2, 5 bases. The CDR3 has 15 residues. Germline CDR1 is SGHRS and CDR2 is YFSETQ. V gave up 4 bases and J gave up 0 bases, with 13 bases separating them. The CDR3 nucleotides read TGCGCCAGCAGCCTCGGAGGCATGTACCAAGAGACCCAGTACTTC. This gives the protein CASSLGGMYQETQYF.

This clonotype was seen more than once but under ten times. CDR3 coding DNA: TGTGCCAGCAGCTTTCTGGGGTTGACAGATACGCAGTATTTT. Translating gives CASSFLGLTDTQYF. The rearrangement links TRBV5-5 to TRBJ2-3; D uncertain. Germline V gene sequence: CDR1 SGHKS, CDR2 YYEKEE (reference sequence). Trimming removed 2 bases at V and 3 bases at J, with 10 bases between. The CDR3 totals 14 residues.

This clonotype was counted only a few times. The chain has TRBV5-6 and TRBJ2-1, with 8 positions matching TRBD1. This CDR3 has 15 amino acids. V gave up 3 bases and J gave up 6 bases; unmatched junction bases: 8. CDR1 and CDR2 (germline): SGHDT, YYEEEE. Here the CDR3 reads CASSYIQGGSNEQFF. CDR3 sequence (DNA): TGTGCCAGCAGCTACATACAGGGGGGTTCCAATGAGCAGTTCTTC.

CDR3 sequence: CASSHRGLAGQSSYNEQFF. The DNA of the CDR3 is TGTGCCAGCTCACACCGGGGACTAGCGGGACAGAGCTCCTACAATGAGCAGTTCTTC. V usage is TRBV18 and J usage is TRBJ2-1; 13 bases agree with TRBD2. Trimming removed 4 bases from V and 0 bases from J; junction bases left unmatched: 9. The germline V gene has CDR1 KGHSH and CDR2 LQKENI. The CDR3 length is 19 residues.

The V gene is TRBV3-1, the J gene TRBJ2-1; 7 bases line up with TRBD1. From germline, CDR1 is LGHDT and CDR2 YNNKEL (reference sequence). Trimming cost V 4 bases and J 7 bases; bases outside gene matches: 22. CDR3 length: 19 amino acids. CDR3 DNA sequence: TGTGCCAGCAGCCTTACTATTACCAGGGGCAGGGGGTCCGGGAATGAGCAGTTCTTC. As protein: CASSLTITRGRGSGNEQFF.

This clonotype appeared a few times. The chain combines TRBV4-3 with TRBJ1-1; 8 bases are a match to TRBD1. V shed 0 bases, J shed 8 bases, and the junction held 17 bases outside the gene matches. Germline-derived CDR1 and CDR2 are LGHNA and YSLEER. CDR3 length: 18 amino acids. As DNA, the CDR3 is TGCGCCAGCAGCCAAGATTATGCGGTAAGGGACAGGCACTTAGAAGCTTTCTTT. Translation: CASSQDYAVRDRHLEAFF.

The chain combines TRBV20-1 with TRBJ2-7, with TRBD1 matching over 8 bases. The germline V gene encodes CDR1 DFQATT and CDR2 SNEGSKA (reference sequence). The CDR3 has 15 amino acids. V lost 2 bases, J lost 4 bases, and 10 bases stayed unmatched. The CDR3 DNA sequence: TGCAGTGCTAGACCGCGGACAGGGCGTTCATACGAGCAGTACTTC. This encodes CSARPRTGRSYEQYF.

This clonotype was counted between two and nine times. The chain employs TRBV5-1 and TRBJ2-3; D perhaps matches TRBD2 (5 bases). The CDR3 loop spans 15 amino acids. V shed 0 bases and J shed 1 base, with 9 bases lying between them. Germline V gives CDR1 SGHRS, CDR2 YFSETQ. The chain's CDR3 is CASSLAGSRTDTQYF. For the CDR3, the DNA is TGCGCCAGCAGCTTGGCTGGGAGTCGCACAGATACGCAGTATTTT.